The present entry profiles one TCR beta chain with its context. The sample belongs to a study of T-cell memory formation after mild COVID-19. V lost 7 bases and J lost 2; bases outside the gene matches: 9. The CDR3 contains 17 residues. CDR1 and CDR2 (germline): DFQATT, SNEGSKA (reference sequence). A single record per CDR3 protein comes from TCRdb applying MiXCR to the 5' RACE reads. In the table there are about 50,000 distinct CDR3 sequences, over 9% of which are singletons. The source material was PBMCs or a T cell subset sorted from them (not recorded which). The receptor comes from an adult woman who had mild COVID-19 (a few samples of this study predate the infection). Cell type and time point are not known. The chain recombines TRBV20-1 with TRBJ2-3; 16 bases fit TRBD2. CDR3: CSETGTSGGADTDTQYF. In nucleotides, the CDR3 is TGCAGTGAAACCGGGACTAGCGGGGGGGCCGACACAGATACGCAGTATTTT.